This TCR beta chain was recovered during a study of beta chain features in type 1 diabetes. The V end was cut by 2 bases, the J end by 5 bases, with 12 bases between. CDR1 and CDR2 (germline): LNHDA, SQIVND (reference sequence). The CDR3 is 14 amino acids. Expressed TCRB transcripts were sequenced because the entire RNA isolate underwent reverse transcription. Sequencing used immunoSEQ multiplex PCR; TCRdb keeps in-frame clones, though not all of them. The sample has 860,000 or so clones; roughly a sixth are singletons. Study-wide results and caveats: Naive, central memory and Treg TCRB repertoires appeared more alike in patients than in healthy donors. VDJ junctions in type 1 diabetes patients carried more deletions and fewer insertions.

Concerning this clone: Antigen specificity is unknown.

This clonotype was obtained from a woman younger than 35 in good health. The sequenced sample was naive CD4+ T cells from blood. The rearrangement links TRBV19 to TRBJ1-2; unclear D gene. The CDR3 region is CASSIPGIGYGYTF. The DNA for the CDR3 is TGTGCCAGTAGTATACCCGGGATAGGGTATGGCTACACCTTC.